Reported below is one T cell receptor (beta chain). This sample was taken from a study of blood T cell repertoires in COVID-19. TCRdb's copy holds only in-frame clones and misses some; the assay was immunoSEQ multiplex PCR. The table has some 97,000 clones, 88% seen once. Specimen: peripheral blood. The receptor's source is a woman aged 55-69 years with acute or convalescent COVID-19.

This chain's CDR3 is CASSQDAGKGEAFF. CDR3 coding DNA: TGTGCCAGCAGCCAAGATGCAGGGAAGGGCGAAGCTTTCTTT. The rearrangement uses TRBV3-1 (or the pseudogene TRBV3-2) and TRBJ1-1, with TRBD1 as a possible D gene (5 bases). The CDR3 has 14 residues. Germline lookup yields CDR1 LGHDT and CDR2 YNNKEL (reference sequence). Trimming removed 0 bases from V and 8 bases from J, with 13 bases in between.